The 25 T cell receptor beta chains presented below share a single source sample, sequenced in a study of metastatic and nonmetastatic thyroid tumors. Until they underwent thyroid surgery, no patient had received any treatment. TCRdb ran MiXCR on the PCR reads. The table records about 24,000 clones, around a fifth of them present only once. The sample comprised blood. All receptors come from a male donor with papillary thyroid cancer or a benign thyroid nodule (not recorded which). Some clones in this sample may be carry-over from other donors' samples.

This clone was found many times. The chain recombines TRBV7-3 with TRBJ1-1; D not resolved. Germline-derived CDR1 and CDR2 are SGHTA and FQGTGA. The CDR3 sequence is 14 residues long. V was clipped by 2 bases and J by 2 bases, with 9 bases between them. CDR3 in DNA: TGTGCCAGCAGCTTATACGGTCGAAACACTGAAGCTTTCTTT. Residues: CASSLYGRNTEAFF.

Regarding this clone: This could be a read error, since a much larger clone is one nucleotide away. Other DNA variants within this sample encode the same CDR3. The V gene is TRBV6-1, the J gene TRBJ2-7; D unresolved. CDR1 and CDR2 from the germline V gene are MNHNS and SASEGT. This CDR3 contains 13 residues. Here the CDR3 reads CASSLGRWGEQYF. The CDR3 region has the DNA TGTGCTAGCAGTTTGGGCCGATGGGGCGAGCAGTACTTC.

This clone has ten or more counts. The chain carries TRBV10-3 and TRBJ2-3, with TRBD2 matching over 8 bases. J gave up 4 bases and V 5 bases, and 11 bases lay outside the gene matches. Looked up from germline, CDR1 is ENHRY and CDR2 is SYGVKD. There are 16 residues in the CDR3. DNA of the CDR3: TGTGCCATCAGTCGTGAAAGCGGGAGTATCCCAGATACGCAGTATTTT. Translated, it gives CAISRESGSIPDTQYF.

This clone occurred many times. This sequence joins TRBV3-1 and TRBJ2-3, with D possibly being TRBD2 (5 bases). Germline V CDR1 and CDR2: LGHDT, YNNKEL (reference sequence). The V end was cut by 1 base, the J end by 6 bases, with 11 bases between. The CDR3 runs to 14 residues. DNA for the CDR3: TGTGCCAGCAGCCAAGGAGGAGGCAAGGATACGCAGTATTTT. Its protein is CASSQGGGKDTQYF.

This clone was observed at least ten times. The chain carries TRBV4-1 and TRBJ1-5; D gene ambiguous. Germline V CDR1 and CDR2: MGHRA, YSYEKL. Trimming left V 0 bases short and J 3 bases short, with 6 bases between. This CDR3 spans 14 amino acids. CDR3 sequence (DNA): TGCGCCAGCAGCCAAGAGTCCAACAATCAGCCCCAGCATTTT. Protein product: CASSQESNNQPQHF.

This clone appeared many times. The gene calls are TRBV19 and TRBJ2-2, with 16 nucleotides matching TRBD2. Germline loops: CDR1 LNHDA, CDR2 SQIVND (reference sequence). This CDR3 comprises 17 residues. The V segment lost 5 bases and the J segment 4 bases; nucleotides outside the gene matches: 4. The CDR3 bases are TGTGCCAGTAGTCTGGGACTAGCGGGAGGGCCCACCGGGGAGCTGTTTTTT. Translation: CASSLGLAGGPTGELFF.

This clone was picked up a small number of times. CDR3 region: CASVRDRGYEQYF. CDR3 coding DNA: TGTGCCAGCGTCCGGGACAGGGGGTACGAGCAGTACTTC. The chain carries TRBV6-1 and TRBJ2-7, with 11 positions matching TRBD1. Germline lookup yields CDR1 MNHNS and CDR2 SASEGT. The CDR3 contains 13 residues. The J segment lost 4 bases and the V segment lost 8 bases, leaving 4 bases of the junction unmatched.

This clone has a count of ten or more. At one of its ends the junction is not consistent with the germline gene, which may arise from a read error. V is TRBV11-2 and J is TRBJ2-7; D is perhaps TRBD1 (5 bases). This CDR3 has 14 residues. The germline CDR1 and CDR2 sequences are SGHAT and FQNNGV. In DNA, the CDR3 is TGTGCCACCAGCTTGGGGCCGAGCGCCTACGAGCAGTACTTC. Its protein is CATSLGPSAYEQYF.

This clone was detected many times. The rearrangement joins TRBV27 to TRBJ1-4; a possible D gene is TRBD1 (6 bases). The germline CDR1 and CDR2 sequences are MNHEY and SMNVEV (reference sequence). The CDR3 spans 15 residues. Trimming left V 5 bases short and J 8 bases short, with 18 bases between. The CDR3 spells CASSLSTGRYEKLFF. Written as DNA, the CDR3 is TGTGCCAGCAGTCTCTCAACAGGGCGGTACGAAAAACTGTTTTTT.

This clone is medium-sized by share. The V call is TRBV27, the J call TRBJ1-6, with D possibly being TRBD1 (6 bases). Germline V gives CDR1 MNHEY, CDR2 SMNVEV (reference sequence). V was cut by 8 bases and J by 6 bases, with 11 bases left in between. This CDR3 is 13 amino acids long. The CDR3 is CASGGASNSPLHF. CDR3 coding DNA: TGTGCCAGCGGGGGGGCGAGTAATTCACCCCTCCACTTT.

Regarding this clone: Relative to the germline gene, one junction end is altered; a read error may explain this. The chain joins TRBV11-2 to TRBJ2-2, with 7 bases lining up with TRBD2. The germline gives CDR1 SGHAT, CDR2 FQNNGV. This CDR3 spans 17 amino acids. The CDR3 DNA sequence: TGTGCCAGCAGCTTAGGACTATCGGGAGGATTTTCCGGCGAGCTGTTTTTT. It translates to CASSLGLSGGFSGELFF.

This clone was recorded a few times. The chain has TRBV2 and TRBJ2-3; D remains unclear. V was pared by 4 bases and J by 5 bases, with 10 bases between. This CDR3 region has 13 residues. Germline V gene lookup returns CDR1 SNHLY and CDR2 FYNNEI. The CDR3, as DNA: TGTGCCAGCAGTGTCGCCAGACAAGATACGCAGTATTTT. Translated: CASSVARQDTQYF.

This clone turned up a few times. The rearrangement joins TRBV9 to TRBJ1-5, with 9 bases fitting TRBD1. There are 15 residues in the CDR3. V trimming: 0 bases; J trimming: 7 bases; junction bases outside the gene matches: 5. CDR1 is SGDLS, CDR2 YYNGEE, per germline. As DNA, the CDR3 is TGTGCCAGCAGCGTAGGGACAGGGGAGGGCCAGCCCCAGCATTTT. This sequence encodes CASSVGTGEGQPQHF.

In this sample, this clone turned up many times. V usage is TRBV7-8 and J usage is TRBJ2-3, with 7 bases aligning to TRBD2. This CDR3 comprises 17 residues. Trimming at V came to 0 bases and at J to 3 bases, leaving 9 bases not matched to a gene. CDR1 SGHVS and CDR2 FQNEAQ come from the germline V gene. CDR3 residues: CASSLASGRAKTDTQYF. For the CDR3, the DNA is TGTGCCAGCAGCTTAGCTAGCGGGCGGGCCAAAACAGATACGCAGTATTTT.

This clone has a count of ten or more. The chain carries TRBV5-1 and TRBJ2-5, with 7 bases identical to TRBD1. The V gene's germline CDR1 is SGHRS and CDR2 YFSETQ. The CDR3 is made up of 15 amino acids. V lost 0 bases, J lost 5 bases, and 7 bases stayed unmatched. The CDR3 DNA sequence: TGCGCCAGCAGCTTGGTTACAGGGGCTGGGGAGACCCAGTACTTC. Translating it yields CASSLVTGAGETQYF. Variable domain in full (rest from reference TRBV5-1 and TRBJ2-5): KAGVTQTPRYLIKTRGQQVTLSCSPISGHRSVSWYQQTPGQGLQFLFEYFSETQRNKGNFPGRFSGRQFSNSRSEMNVSTLELGDSALYLCASSLVTGAGETQYFGPGTRLLVL.

This clone was counted ten times or more. The genes are TRBV9 and TRBJ2-7; perhaps TRBD2 as D (7 bases). The CDR3 totals 16 residues. The germline V gene has CDR1 SGDLS and CDR2 YYNGEE. Trimming left V 3 bases short and J 2 bases short, with 18 bases between. In DNA, the CDR3 is TGTGCCAGCAGCGCTGCCTCAGAGGGGGGGACCTACGAGCAGTACTTC. Protein: CASSAASEGGTYEQYF.

By its share, this clone is medium-sized (0.01 to 0.1%). The chain links TRBV6-1 to TRBJ2-7, with D perhaps matching TRBD1 or TRBD2 (5 bases each). There are 14 residues in the CDR3. The V and J ends lost 0 bases and 9 bases respectively, with 15 bases between them. CDR1 is MNHNS and CDR2 is SASEGT in the germline V gene. Written as DNA, the CDR3 is TGTGCCAGCAGTGAAGCCAGGGAGCTCTCTGTGCAGTACTTC. As protein: CASSEARELSVQYF.

This clone has at least ten counts. A single base separates this from a much larger clone, so it may be a read error. Additional DNA sequences in this sample encode the identical CDR3. The rearrangement links TRBV11-2 to TRBJ2-7; D not certain. CDR3 size: 14 residues. The V and J ends lost 2 bases and 0 bases respectively, with 8 bases between them. Germline V gene lookup returns CDR1 SGHAT and CDR2 FQNNGV. The CDR3 DNA follows: TGTGCCAGCAGCTTATCGACGGACTCCTACGAGCAGTACTTC. Translating it yields CASSLSTDSYEQYF.

This clone was counted many times. The DNA of the CDR3 is TGTGCCAGCAACCTTTACAATGAGCAGTTCTTC. Translated: CASNLYNEQFF. The chain couples TRBV5-6 to TRBJ2-1; D is unclear. The CDR3 consists of 11 residues. V lost 6 bases to trimming and J lost 4 bases, with 5 bases between them. Looked up from germline, CDR1 is SGHDT and CDR2 is YYEEEE.

This clone was seen ten or more times. J is TRBJ1-4 and V is TRBV28, with D unresolved. The V end lost 3 bases, the J end lost 5 bases, and 4 bases lay between the germline ends. CDR1 is MDHEN and CDR2 is SYDVKM in the germline V gene. The CDR3 runs to 12 residues. Here the CDR3 DNA reads TGTGCCAGCAGTTTGGGGAATGAAAAACTGTTTTTT. It yields the protein CASSLGNEKLFF.

Ten or more counts support this clone. The chain couples TRBV9 to TRBJ1-1; D is unresolved. CDR3 size: 12 residues. Per germline, CDR1 SGDLS and CDR2 YYNGEE. V lost 5 bases and J lost 0, with 5 bases in between. CDR3 nucleotide sequence: TGTGCCAGCAGTGGGGTGAACACTGAAGCTTTCTTT. Translating it yields CASSGVNTEAFF.

The V call is TRBV28, the J call TRBJ1-2, with no clear D. V dropped 11 bases and J dropped 5 bases, with 24 bases sitting between them. The CDR3 sequence is 15 residues long. The germline V gene has CDR1 MDHEN and CDR2 SYDVKM. DNA for the CDR3: TGTGCCTCATCCACGCCACCCATCCAACTATATGGCTACACCTTC. Amino acids: CASSTPPIQLYGYTF.

This clone was seen ten or more times. Here the CDR3 omits its conserved ending phenylalanine or tryptophan, so a read error is the likely source. This chain connects TRBV11-3 to TRBJ2-3, with D possibly called TRBD1 or TRBD2 (6 bases each). CDR3 length equals 15 residues. V lost 6 bases to trimming and J lost 0 bases, with 13 bases between them. Germline values: CDR1 SGHNT, CDR2 YENEEA. CDR3 protein: CASSSGGGSTDTQYL. The CDR3 DNA sequence: TGTGCCAGCAGTTCCGGGGGCGGGAGCACAGATACGCAGTATTTA.

In this sample, this clone turned up many times. This chain uses TRBV20-1 with TRBJ2-3, with 9 bases fitting TRBD2. V was clipped by 0 bases and J by 5 bases; unmatched bases: 9. Germline CDR1 reads DFQATT; CDR2 reads SNEGSKA (reference sequence). This CDR3 is built from 16 residues. The CDR3 here is CSARDFAGGEKDTQYF. The CDR3 nucleotides are TGCAGTGCTAGAGATTTTGCGGGAGGGGAGAAAGATACGCAGTATTTT.

This clone was observed many times. The V call is TRBV7-6, the J call TRBJ2-1; D not certain. The CDR3 covers 15 residues. Trimming shortened V by 4 bases and J by 3 bases, and 13 bases separated the two germline ends. CDR1 SGHVS and CDR2 FNYEAQ come from the germline V gene. The CDR3 DNA reads as TGTGCCAGCAGCTCCGCCGGAGCCCGCTACAATGAGCAGTTCTTC. It specifies CASSSAGARYNEQFF.